This T cell receptor beta chain was captured by sequencing in a study of blood T cell repertoires in COVID-19. The assay was immunoSEQ multiplex PCR, and TCRdb's table has in-frame clones only and misses some. The sample yields some 66,000 clones, approximately 90% seen once. Trimming shortened V by 1 base and J by 6 bases, and 10 bases separated the two germline ends. This CDR3 is built from 13 residues. Germline V lookup: CDR1 SGHDN, CDR2 FVKESK. The sample comprised peripheral blood. This clonotype was sampled from a human donor with active COVID-19. The donor label of this sample is uncertain. The chain combines TRBV14 with TRBJ2-7; D ambiguous. The CDR3 region is CASSQAPVGEQYF. CDR3 coding DNA: TGTGCCAGCAGCCAAGCCCCGGTCGGCGAGCAGTACTTC.